The 21 T cell receptor beta chains reported below all come from one sample, sequenced in a study of blood T cells in healthy people across ages. Through a sample-barcoded 5' primer and a J-beta primer mix, a second PCR was run for 7 to 11 cycles. TCRdb analysed the 5' RACE reads with MiXCR anew, one entry per CDR3 protein. The table shows roughly 790,000 distinct CDR3 sequences, with 35% to 45% occurring only once. Material for sequencing was blood. Receptors were obtained from a woman aged 55-75 years in good health.

On this clonotype itself: A read error may account for a junction end that differs from germline. The V and J genes are TRBV12-3 or TRBV12-4 and TRBJ2-1, with 12 bases aligning to TRBD2. This CDR3 spans 15 amino acids. CDR3 sequence reads: CASISSGGAYKEQFF. In nucleotides, the CDR3 is TGTGCCAGCATTTCTAGCGGGGGGGCATACAAGGAGCAGTTCTTC.

This clonotype was observed many times. The genes are TRBV5-5 and TRBJ2-5; 9 bases agree with TRBD2. This CDR3 comprises 18 residues. V shed 0 bases, J shed 0 bases, and the junction held 9 bases outside the gene matches. The germline V gene has CDR1 SGHKS and CDR2 YYEKEE (reference sequence). The CDR3 reads CASSLEWASGANQETQYF. The CDR3 DNA is TGTGCCAGCAGCTTGGAATGGGCTAGCGGGGCCAACCAAGAGACCCAGTACTTC.

This CDR3 is CASSQVIASGETQYF. The CDR3 nucleotides are TGTGCCAGCAGCCAAGTCATCGCTAGCGGAGAGACCCAGTACTTC. V and J are TRBV3-1 and TRBJ2-5; 7 positions agree with TRBD2. Germline CDR1 is LGHDT and CDR2 is YNNKEL (reference sequence). With 1 base clipped from V and 4 bases from J, the junction kept 6 bases outside the gene matches. The CDR3 is 15 amino acids.

This clonotype is a singleton in its sample. V usage is TRBV24-1 and J usage is TRBJ1-2; D unclear. The CDR3 extends over 14 amino acids. Germline V gene lookup returns CDR1 KGHDR and CDR2 SFDVKD. V lost 3 bases and J lost 7, with 14 bases in between. CDR3 sequence reads: CATSDTTVRLGYTF. CDR3 DNA sequence: TGTGCCACCAGTGATACTACCGTTCGGCTTGGCTACACCTTC.

This clonotype was seen repeatedly, ten times or more. The chain carries TRBV4-3 and TRBJ2-1, with a weak D call TRBD2 (5 bases). CDR1 and CDR2 from the germline V gene are LGHNA and YSLEER. Trimming pared 0 bases from V and 2 bases from J, leaving 17 bases between. CDR3 length: 18 residues. The CDR3, as DNA: TGCGCCAGCAGCCAAGATATGGCGAGCGGCACCACCTACAATGAGCAGTTCTTC. Translating it yields CASSQDMASGTTYNEQFF.

CDR3 in DNA: TGTGCCAGCAGCTCTCAGGGGGCGCGCGGAAACACCATATATTTT. This translates into CASSSQGARGNTIYF. The chain is built from TRBV7-3 and TRBJ1-3, with 8 bases that match TRBD1. CDR3 length: 15 residues. In germline, CDR1 is SGHTA, CDR2 FQGTGA. Germline trimming cut 4 bases from V and 4 bases from J; bases unmatched to any gene: 6.

This clonotype was seen a single time. This chain joins TRBV5-1 and TRBJ1-5; D may be TRBD1 (5 bases). This CDR3 comprises 14 residues. The germline gives CDR1 SGHRS, CDR2 YFSETQ. Trimming cost V 0 bases and J 5 bases, with 9 bases left between them. The CDR3 bases are TGCGCCAGCAGCTTGGAGGGGACTGATCAGCCCCAGCATTTT. This sequence encodes CASSLEGTDQPQHF.

The chain links TRBV5-1 to TRBJ2-1, with 7 bases lining up with TRBD1. CDR1 and CDR2 (germline): SGHRS, YFSETQ. CDR3 length: 15 amino acids. After removal of 5 bases from V and 3 bases from J, the junction contained 8 bases not matched to a gene. The CDR3 region is CASSMTGSSYNEQFF. DNA of the CDR3: TGCGCCAGCAGTATGACAGGGTCGAGCTACAATGAGCAGTTCTTC.

This clonotype showed up many times. The chain recombines TRBV20-1 with TRBJ2-1; TRBD2 matches 9 bases. The CDR3 contains 13 residues. Trimming removed 6 bases from V and 6 bases from J; junction bases left unmatched: 6. Germline lookup yields CDR1 DFQATT and CDR2 SNEGSKA (reference sequence). CDR3 nucleotide sequence: TGCAGTGCCCCAGAAGCGGGAGGCAATGAGCAGTTCTTC. It translates to CSAPEAGGNEQFF.

Details on this clonotype: A much larger clone differs from this one at a single base, so this may be a read error. This chain uses TRBV7-9 with TRBJ2-7, with D possibly being TRBD1 or TRBD2 (5 bases each). Germline values: CDR1 SEHNR, CDR2 FQNEAQ (reference sequence). Trimming took off 5 bases at V and 2 bases at J, with 10 bases between the two ends. This CDR3 is 13 amino acids long. The CDR3 DNA reads TGTGCCAGCAGCAAGCCGGGACCCTACGAGCAGTACTTC. Amino acids: CASSKPGPYEQYF. The whole variable domain, filled in from reference TRBV7-9 and TRBJ2-7, reads DTGVSQNPRHKITKRGQNVTFRCDPISEHNRLYWYRQTLGQGPEFLTYFQNEAQLEKSRLLSDRFSAERPKGSFSTLEIQRTEQGDSAMYLCASSKPGPYEQYFGPGTRLTVT.

The V gene is TRBV13, the J gene TRBJ2-7; D could derive from TRBD1 or TRBD2 (5 bases each). There are 13 residues in the CDR3. The V gene lost 1 base and the J gene lost 7 bases, with 11 bases spanning the gap. Looked up from germline, CDR1 is PRHDT and CDR2 is FYEKMQ (reference sequence). Here the CDR3 reads CASSLVGWGEQYF. The CDR3 nucleotides are TGTGCCAGCAGCTTAGTGGGCTGGGGGGAGCAGTACTTC. Based on the CDR3 plus reference TRBV13 and TRBJ2-7, the full variable domain is AAGVIQSPRHLIKEKRETATLKCYPIPRHDTVYWYQQGPGQDPQFLISFYEKMQSDKGSIPDRFSAQQFSDYHSELNMSSLELGDSALYFCASSLVGWGEQYFGPGTRLTVT.

Comment on this clonotype: The junction and the germline gene differ at one end; a read error may be behind it. The chain carries TRBV7-3 and TRBJ1-2, with D uncertain. CDR3 length: 14 amino acids. Germline CDR1 and CDR2: SGHTA and FQGTGA. The CDR3 loop reads CASSQSSTATGYNF. The CDR3 DNA reads as TGTGCCAGCAGTCAATCCTCCACAGCGACTGGCTACAACTTC.

The chain combines TRBV12-3 or TRBV12-4 with TRBJ2-3; D is perhaps TRBD2 (5 bases). There are 15 residues in the CDR3. V lost 6 bases and J lost 0, with 13 bases in between. CDR3 amino acids: CASRPLASSTDTQYF. As DNA, the CDR3 is TGTGCCAGCAGACCCCTAGCTTCTAGCACAGATACGCAGTATTTT.

This clonotype was counted a few times. The chain has TRBV27 and TRBJ2-1; 16 nucleotides match TRBD2. Germline CDR1 and CDR2: MNHEY and SMNVEV (reference sequence). After removal of 4 bases from V and 7 bases from J, the junction contained 10 bases not matched to a gene. The CDR3 has 18 residues. The CDR3 is CASSSRPGTSGRVNEQFF. CDR3 nucleotide sequence: TGTGCCAGCAGTTCACGTCCCGGGACTAGCGGGAGGGTTAATGAGCAGTTCTTC.

J is TRBJ2-1 and V is TRBV29-1; 12 positions match TRBD2. The ends lost 5 bases at V and 8 bases at J; junction bases unmatched: 7. Germline-derived CDR1 and CDR2 are SQVTM and ANQGSEA. CDR3 size: 14 residues. The CDR3 DNA reads as TGCAGCGTTCTACTAGCGGGAGGTCGGGATGAGCAGTTCTTC. Amino acid sequence: CSVLLAGGRDEQFF.

V gene TRBV2 combines with J gene TRBJ2-1; D is perhaps TRBD1 (6 bases). The V end was cut by 4 bases, the J end by 5 bases, with 12 bases between. CDR1 and CDR2 from the germline V gene are SNHLY and FYNNEI. The CDR3 consists of 14 residues. The CDR3 here is CASSVRDNNNEQFF. Written as DNA, the CDR3 is TGTGCCAGCAGTGTCAGGGACAACAACAATGAGCAGTTCTTC.

This clonotype turned up a few times. The rearrangement joins TRBV4-1 to TRBJ2-2; weak D call: TRBD1 (5 bases). V gave up 4 bases and J gave up 0 bases, with 15 bases separating them. CDR3 length: 17 amino acids. Germline V CDR1 and CDR2: MGHRA, YSYEKL. CDR3 nucleotide sequence: TGCGCCAGCAGCCGAACCCCAGGGAACGCGAACACCGGGGAGCTGTTTTTT. This encodes CASSRTPGNANTGELFF.

This clonotype was observed a handful of times. Just one base apart from a much larger clone, this may be a read error. V is TRBV7-2 and J is TRBJ2-1; weak D call: TRBD2 (7 bases). Germline-derived CDR1 and CDR2 are SGHTA and FQGNSA. This CDR3 has 15 amino acids. V shed 5 bases and J shed 8 bases, with 19 bases lying between them. The CDR3 nucleotides are TGTGCCAGCAGCCGAGGGGGGGTTTTGGGCGATGAGCAGTTCTTC. It specifies CASSRGGVLGDEQFF.

This clonotype was observed at least ten times. The V call is TRBV20-1, the J call TRBJ1-6; the D gene is possibly TRBD1 (6 bases). Germline V CDR1 and CDR2: DFQATT, SNEGSKA (reference sequence). V was cut by 5 bases and J by 9 bases, with 17 bases left in between. This CDR3 region has 14 residues. CDR3 coding DNA: TGCAGTGCTGTTCAGGGGAAAGAATCTTCACCCCTCCACTTT. Protein sequence: CSAVQGKESSPLHF.

The chain links TRBV11-1 to TRBJ2-1; D could derive from TRBD1 or TRBD2 (5 bases each). Trimming took off 3 bases at V and 5 bases at J, with 14 bases between the two ends. The CDR3 runs to 15 residues. Germline values: CDR1 SGHAT, CDR2 FQDESV (reference sequence). The DNA of the CDR3 is TGTGCCAGCAGCTTGGGACCAGCTTTCCACAATGAGCAGTTCTTC. Translation: CASSLGPAFHNEQFF.

With regard to this clonotype: A read error is possible here, since a much larger clone lies one base away. This chain joins TRBV7-3 and TRBJ2-5; 8 bases line up with TRBD1. V was pared by 3 bases and J by 11 bases, with 14 bases of the junction left unmatched. The CDR3 runs to 15 residues. The germline gives CDR1 SGHTA, CDR2 FQGTGA. The CDR3 DNA reads as TGTGCCAGCAGCTTGGGACAGGTAAAGGCCAATGAGCAGTACTTC. This encodes CASSLGQVKANEQYF.